Listed below are T cell receptor beta chains from one sample, sequenced in a study of CD8 T cells in Susac syndrome. Each CDR3 protein is one row after TCRdb ran MiXCR on the immunoSEQ multiplex PCR reads. The sample gives about 120,000 distinct CDR3 sequences, roughly 91% of which show up once; around 0.15% is in the top ten. The sequenced sample consisted of CD4+ T cells from PBMCs. These receptors were obtained from a human donor in good health. Both conserved end residues are part of each CDR3. A D gene is named only where the DNA matches it firmly. Expanded clones are given a class, and other clones once, few, many or no size at all.

j_call v_call d_call clone_size cdr3_nt cdr3_aa
TRBJ2-3 TRBV5-1 . . TGCGCCAGCAGCTTACCTCGAGGGACGGATACGGGGGCGAATACGCAGTATTTT CASSLPRGTDTGANTQYF
TRBJ2-1 TRBV29-1 . . TGCAGCGTGCCATCCGGGATCGTGGGCAATGAGCAGTTCTTC CSVPSGIVGNEQFF
TRBJ2-1 TRBV5-1 . . TGCGCCAGCAGCTTGCTAACGAGCTCCTACAATGAGCAGTTCTTC CASSLLTSSYNEQFF
TRBJ1-1 TRBV20-1 TRBD1 . TGCAGTGCTCGACAGGGTGGTATCGATGTCACTGAAGCTTTCTTT CSARQGGIDVTEAFF
TRBJ2-6 TRBV12-3/TRBV12-4 . few TGTGCCAGCAGTCCCGGCCTCTCTGGGGCCAACGTCCTGACTTTC CASSPGLSGANVLTF
TRBJ2-7 TRBV7-9 . . TGTGCCAGCACAAAAGATTCCTACGAGCAGTACTTC CASTKDSYEQYF
TRBJ2-3 TRBV5-1 TRBD2 . TGCGCCAGCAGTTCCAAGACTAGCGGAATCACAGATACGCAGTATTTT CASSSKTSGITDTQYF
TRBJ2-1 TRBV3-1 TRBD2 once TGTGCCAGCAGCCCCGGGGGGTCCTACAATGAGCAGTTCTTC CASSPGGSYNEQFF
TRBJ1-1 TRBV7-8 . . TGTGCCAGCAGCCCCAAGCGGACCCTCCAACGGAAGAACACTGAAGCTTTCTTT CASSPKRTLQRKNTEAFF
TRBJ1-1 TRBV6-2/TRBV6-3 . . TGTGCCAGCAGTACTCGGGGGTGGAGTTTGAACACTGAAGCTTTCTTT CASSTRGWSLNTEAFF
TRBJ2-3 TRBV7-2 TRBD2 . TGTGCCAGCAGCTTACGTAGCGGGAGGGCCACAGATACGCAGTATTTT CASSLRSGRATDTQYF
TRBJ2-7 TRBV5-1 TRBD2 . TGCGCCAGCAGAAGGGAGGGACACGAGCAGTACTTC CASRREGHEQYF
TRBJ1-2 TRBV20-1 . . TGCAGTGCTACGAGGAAACCTACAGGGTCCGGCGGCTACACCTTC CSATRKPTGSGGYTF
TRBJ2-2 TRBV19 . . TGTGCCAGTAGCTCGGGGGAGCCTTCCCGGCCCGGGGAGCTGTTTTTT CASSSGEPSRPGELFF
TRBJ1-2 TRBV3-1 . . TGTGCCAGCAGCCAAGTCTCTGGCAGGTTAGTCAATGGCTACACCTTC CASSQVSGRLVNGYTF
TRBJ2-7 TRBV5-1 TRBD1 . TGCGCCAGCAGCCCGATGGACAGGGGGCATTCCCCCTACGAGCAGTACTTC CASSPMDRGHSPYEQYF
TRBJ2-3 TRBV29-1 TRBD2 once TGCAGCGTTGAAGTCGGACTGGGGGGGGATACGCAGTATTTT CSVEVGLGGDTQYF
TRBJ2-3 TRBV6-2/TRBV6-3 . . TGTGCCAGCAGTTACTTCGGGCGATTCACAGATACGCAGTATTTT CASSYFGRFTDTQYF
TRBJ2-3 TRBV2 TRBD2 . TGTGCCAGCAGTGAACGCGGGGGGGCAGGGGATACGCAGTATTTT CASSERGGAGDTQYF
TRBJ2-2 TRBV24-1 . . TGTGCCACCAGTGATGCAGGAACCGGGGAGCTGTTTTTT CATSDAGTGELFF
TRBJ2-5 TRBV19 TRBD2 . TGTGCCAGTAGGGGACTCGGGAGGGGCGCCACGGGAGGAGAGACCCAGTACTTC CASRGLGRGATGGETQYF
TRBJ1-1 TRBV7-9 . once TGTGCCAGCAGCGTGGACACCGCGAGGGCTTTCTTT CASSVDTARAFF
TRBJ2-2 TRBV29-1 TRBD1 . TGCAGCGTTGAAACGGACAGGGAGGTCAACACCGGGGAGCTGTTTTTT CSVETDREVNTGELFF
TRBJ1-1 TRBV18 . . TGTGCCAGCTCGAGTGGACAGATGAACACTGAAGCTTTCTTT CASSSGQMNTEAFF
TRBJ2-7 TRBV7-9 . . TGTGCCAGCAGCAATCCCCGGGACAAGAATTACGAGCAGTACTTC CASSNPRDKNYEQYF
TRBJ1-2 TRBV7-9 . . TGTGCCAGCAGCCCGGATGGGACCGGCGGCTACACCTTC CASSPDGTGGYTF
TRBJ1-2 TRBV7-8 . . TGTGCCAGCAGCTTAGCGGCCAGGGAGCCATATGGCTACACCTTC CASSLAAREPYGYTF
TRBJ2-7 TRBV18 TRBD1 . TGTGCCAGCTCACGTGGTAAAGGACAGGGGTATGAGGAGCAGTACTTC CASSRGKGQGYEEQYF
TRBJ1-1 TRBV5-4 . . TGTGCCAGCAGCTCGGGAGGGGACACTGAAGCTTTCTTT CASSSGGDTEAFF
TRBJ2-7 TRBV5-4 . once TGTGCCAGCAGCTTGGATAGGGACCCAGCCTGGGGCGAGCAGTACTTC CASSLDRDPAWGEQYF
TRBJ1-1 TRBV10-3 . . TGTGCCATCAGTGAGCCACGTCCGGGATCGAACACTGAAGCTTTCTTT CAISEPRPGSNTEAFF
TRBJ2-7 TRBV11-2 . . TGTGCCAGCAGCGAAGAGGGCTTACTAAACTACGAGCAGTACTTC CASSEEGLLNYEQYF
TRBJ1-6 TRBV3-1 TRBD1 . TGTGCCAGCAGCCCGGTTATGACAGGGAATTCACCCCTCCACTTT CASSPVMTGNSPLHF
TRBJ1-5 TRBV6-2/TRBV6-3 TRBD1 . TGTGCCAGCAGAGGGGGACAGGGGAGTCAGCCCCAGCATTTT CASRGGQGSQPQHF
TRBJ1-5 TRBV7-7 . . TGTGCCAGCATACCGGACCCAAGCACGAATCAGCCCCAGCATTTT CASIPDPSTNQPQHF
TRBJ1-1 TRBV6-1 . . TGTGCCAGCAGAGCCACTGTGAACACTGAAGCTTTCTTT CASRATVNTEAFF
TRBJ1-4 TRBV28 TRBD1 . TGTGCCAGCAGCATCGGGACAGGGGGTGGGGAAAAACTGTTTTTT CASSIGTGGGEKLFF